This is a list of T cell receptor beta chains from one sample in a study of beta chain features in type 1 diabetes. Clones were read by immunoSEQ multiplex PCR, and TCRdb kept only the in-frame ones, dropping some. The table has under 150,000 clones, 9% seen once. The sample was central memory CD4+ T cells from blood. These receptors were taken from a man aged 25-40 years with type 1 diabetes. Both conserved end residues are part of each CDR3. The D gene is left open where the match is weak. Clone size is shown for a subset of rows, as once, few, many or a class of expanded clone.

CASSLALTGGGGYTF,TGTGCCAGCAGCTTAGCCCTGACAGGGGGCGGCGGCTACACCTTC,few,15,TRBJ1-2,TRBV7-6,TRBD1
CASSFEGGGQPQHF,TGCGCCAGCAGCTTTGAGGGAGGAGGTCAGCCCCAGCATTTT,few,14,TRBJ1-5,TRBV5-1,NA
CASSPTGGAGYGYTF,TGTGCCAGCAGCCCGACAGGGGGCGCGGGCTATGGCTACACCTTC,NA,15,TRBJ1-2,TRBV7-3,TRBD1
CASSDRSRSSPLHF,TGTGCCAGCAGTGATAGATCGCGGAGTTCACCCCTCCACTTT,few,14,TRBJ1-6,TRBV2,NA
CASSQAGAETQYF,TGTGCCAGCAGTCAGGCGGGGGCTGAGACCCAGTACTTC,few,13,TRBJ2-5,TRBV7-9,NA
CASSLTLAGRHNEQFF,TGTGCCAGCAGCTTAACCCTAGCGGGCCGTCACAATGAGCAGTTCTTC,few,16,TRBJ2-1,TRBV7-8,TRBD2
CASSLFIQETQYF,TGTGCCAGCAGCTTGTTTATACAAGAGACCCAGTACTTC,NA,13,TRBJ2-5,TRBV5-1,NA
CASSRDRDGEQYF,TGTGCCAGCAGCCGGGACAGGGACGGGGAGCAGTACTTC,NA,13,TRBJ2-7,TRBV2,TRBD1
CASSPRDRVGEKLFF,TGTGCCAGCAGCCCTCGGGACAGGGTTGGTGAAAAACTGTTTTTT,few,15,TRBJ1-4,TRBV7-8,TRBD1
CASIGTSGTNEQFF,TGTGCCAGCATCGGGACTAGCGGGACCAATGAGCAGTTCTTC,NA,14,TRBJ2-1,TRBV2,TRBD2
CASSLSSFPHGYTF,TGTGCCAGCAGTTTATCCTCGTTTCCCCATGGCTACACCTTC,few,14,TRBJ1-2,TRBV27,NA
CASSLDQAGYEQYF,TGTGCCAGCAGCTTGGATCAGGCGGGTTACGAGCAGTACTTC,NA,14,TRBJ2-7,TRBV11-2,NA
CASSLQGFSNQPQHF,TGCGCCAGCAGCTTACAGGGCTTTAGCAATCAGCCCCAGCATTTT,NA,15,TRBJ1-5,TRBV5-1,NA
CASSLSGGYQETQYF,TGTGCCAGCAGCCTTAGCGGCGGATACCAAGAGACCCAGTACTTC,many,15,TRBJ2-5,TRBV11-1,NA
CASSEEGQSGYTF,TGTGCCAGCAGTGAAGAAGGACAGTCTGGCTACACCTTC,few,13,TRBJ1-2,TRBV25-1,NA
CASRSLAGGLYNEQFF,TGCGCCAGCAGGTCTCTAGCGGGGGGGCTGTACAATGAGCAGTTCTTC,few,16,TRBJ2-1,TRBV4-1,TRBD2
CASGRAGGETQYF,TGTGCCAGCGGCCGGGCAGGAGGGGAGACCCAGTACTTC,NA,13,TRBJ2-5,TRBV6-1,NA
CASSLEVGYYGYTF,TGCGCCAGCAGCTTGGAAGTGGGCTACTATGGCTACACCTTC,NA,14,TRBJ1-2,TRBV5-1,NA
CASSYLAGSTDTQYF,TGTGCCAGCAGCTACCTAGCGGGGTCTACAGATACGCAGTATTTT,NA,15,TRBJ2-3,TRBV11-2,TRBD2
CAWSGNRGDYGYTF,TGTGCCTGGAGCGGGAACAGGGGAGACTATGGCTACACCTTC,few,14,TRBJ1-2,TRBV30,TRBD1
CASSVAGGGGGTQNEQFF,TGTGCCAGCAGCGTAGCTGGAGGAGGCGGGGGGACACAGAATGAGCAGTTCTTC,NA,18,TRBJ2-1,TRBV9,TRBD2
CASNARGFLTDTQYF,TGTGCCAGCAATGCCCGCGGTTTCCTCACAGATACGCAGTATTTT,NA,15,TRBJ2-3,TRBV28,NA
CAWSVQNGQPQHF,TGTGCCTGGAGTGTCCAGAATGGTCAGCCCCAGCATTTT,NA,13,TRBJ1-5,TRBV30,NA
CAWSTGTGDKQYF,TGTGCCTGGAGTACTGGGACAGGGGATAAGCAGTACTTC,NA,13,TRBJ2-7,TRBV30,TRBD1
CASTSGTGGTGELFF,TGCGCCAGCACCTCCGGGACAGGGGGCACCGGGGAGCTGTTTTTT,few,15,TRBJ2-2,TRBV5-1,TRBD1
CATGQAYGYTF,TGTGCCACCGGACAGGCCTATGGCTACACCTTC,NA,11,TRBJ1-2,TRBV2,TRBD1
CASIGGATNEKLFF,TGTGCCAGTATAGGAGGGGCAACTAATGAAAAACTGTTTTTT,few,14,TRBJ1-4,TRBV19,NA
CASSFFEGEGNQPQHF,TGCGCCAGCAGCTTCTTCGAGGGGGAAGGCAATCAGCCCCAGCATTTT,few,16,TRBJ1-5,TRBV5-1,NA
CASTLSGTYEQYF,TGTGCCAGCACCCTCTCAGGTACCTACGAGCAGTACTTC,NA,13,TRBJ2-7,TRBV28,NA